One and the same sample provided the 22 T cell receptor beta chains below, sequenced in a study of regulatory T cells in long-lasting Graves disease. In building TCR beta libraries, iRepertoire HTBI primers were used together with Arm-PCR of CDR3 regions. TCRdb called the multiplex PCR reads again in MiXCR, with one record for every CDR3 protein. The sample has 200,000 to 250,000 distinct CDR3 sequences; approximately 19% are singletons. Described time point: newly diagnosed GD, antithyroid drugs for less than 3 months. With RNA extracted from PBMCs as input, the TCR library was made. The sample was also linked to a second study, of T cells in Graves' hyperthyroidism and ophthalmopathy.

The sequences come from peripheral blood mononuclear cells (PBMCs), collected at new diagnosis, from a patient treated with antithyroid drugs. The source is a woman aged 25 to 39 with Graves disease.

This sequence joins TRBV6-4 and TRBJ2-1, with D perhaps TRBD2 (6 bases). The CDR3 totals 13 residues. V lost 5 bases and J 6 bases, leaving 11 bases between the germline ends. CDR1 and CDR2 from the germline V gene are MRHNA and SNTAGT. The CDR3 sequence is CASSREDGNEQFF. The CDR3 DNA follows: TGTGCCAGCAGTAGGGAGGACGGCAATGAGCAGTTCTTC.

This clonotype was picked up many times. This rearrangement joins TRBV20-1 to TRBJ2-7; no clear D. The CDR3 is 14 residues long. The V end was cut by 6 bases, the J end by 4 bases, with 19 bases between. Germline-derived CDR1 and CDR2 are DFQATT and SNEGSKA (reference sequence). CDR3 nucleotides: TGCAGTGCCCCTCTCCGGCCCAAATCTTACGAGCAGTACTTC. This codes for CSAPLRPKSYEQYF.

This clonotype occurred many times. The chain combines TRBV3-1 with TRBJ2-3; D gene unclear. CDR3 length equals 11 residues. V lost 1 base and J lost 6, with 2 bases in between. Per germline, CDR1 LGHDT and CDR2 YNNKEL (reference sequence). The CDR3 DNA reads TGTGCCAGCAGCCAAGCCGATACGCAGTATTTT. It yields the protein CASSQADTQYF.

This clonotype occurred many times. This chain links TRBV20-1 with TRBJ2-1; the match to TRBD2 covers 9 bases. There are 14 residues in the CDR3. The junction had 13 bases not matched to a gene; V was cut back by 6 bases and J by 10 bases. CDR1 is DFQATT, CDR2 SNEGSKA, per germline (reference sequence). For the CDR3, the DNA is TGCAGTGCCCTCGGCGGGACTAGCCTGAGGGAGCAGTTCTTC. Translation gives CSALGGTSLREQFF.

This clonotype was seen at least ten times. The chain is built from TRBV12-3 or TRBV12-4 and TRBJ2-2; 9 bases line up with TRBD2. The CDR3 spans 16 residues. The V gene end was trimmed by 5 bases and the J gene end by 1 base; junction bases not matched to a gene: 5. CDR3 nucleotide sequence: TGTGCCAGCAGTAGCGGGGGGCCTATGAACACCGGGGAGCTGTTTTTT. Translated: CASSSGGPMNTGELFF.

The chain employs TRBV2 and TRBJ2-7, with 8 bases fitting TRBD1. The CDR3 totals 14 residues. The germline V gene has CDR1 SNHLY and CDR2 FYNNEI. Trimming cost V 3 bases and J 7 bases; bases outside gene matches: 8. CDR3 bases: TGTGCCAGCAGTGATGTCCAGGGGGCCCGGGAGCAGTACTTC. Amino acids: CASSDVQGAREQYF.

The CDR3 DNA sequence: TGTGCCAGCAGTCGAGGGGGGGGACTCTATGGCTACACCTTC. Its protein is CASSRGGGLYGYTF. The V gene is TRBV25-1, the J gene TRBJ1-2; the D gene is possibly TRBD1 (6 bases). The CDR3 runs 14 residues. Deletions cut 5 bases from V and 4 bases from J, with 14 bases between. Germline V gene data show CDR1 as MGHDK and CDR2 as SYGVNS.

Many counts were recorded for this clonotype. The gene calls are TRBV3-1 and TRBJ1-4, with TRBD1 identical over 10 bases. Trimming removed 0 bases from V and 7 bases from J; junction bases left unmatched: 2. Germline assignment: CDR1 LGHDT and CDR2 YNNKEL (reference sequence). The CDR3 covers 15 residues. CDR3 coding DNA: TGTGCCAGCAGCCAAGAGGGGACAGGGGTTGAAAAACTGTTTTTT. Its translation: CASSQEGTGVEKLFF. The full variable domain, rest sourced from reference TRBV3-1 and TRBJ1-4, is DTAVSQTPKYLVTQMGNDKSIKCEQNLGHDTMYWYKQDSKKFLKIMFSYNNKELIINETVPNRFSPKSPDKAHLNLHINSLELGDSAVYFCASSQEGTGVEKLFFGSGTQLSVL.

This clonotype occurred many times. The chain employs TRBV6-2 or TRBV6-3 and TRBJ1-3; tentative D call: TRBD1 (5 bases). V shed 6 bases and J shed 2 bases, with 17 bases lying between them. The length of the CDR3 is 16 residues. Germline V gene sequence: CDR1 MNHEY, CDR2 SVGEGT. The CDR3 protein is CASSGLGEGTGNTIYF. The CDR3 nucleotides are TGTGCCAGCAGCGGACTGGGGGAAGGGACTGGAAACACCATATATTTT.

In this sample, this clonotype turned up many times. The CDR3 DNA reads as TGTGCCAGCAGAGGTGGACAGGATCGGATTGAAAAACTGTTTTTT. Translation: CASRGGQDRIEKLFF. The V call is TRBV11-2, the J call TRBJ1-4, with 7 bases matching TRBD1. CDR1 is SGHAT, CDR2 FQNNGV, per germline. There are 15 residues in the CDR3. Trimming removed 6 bases from V and 7 bases from J; junction bases left unmatched: 11.

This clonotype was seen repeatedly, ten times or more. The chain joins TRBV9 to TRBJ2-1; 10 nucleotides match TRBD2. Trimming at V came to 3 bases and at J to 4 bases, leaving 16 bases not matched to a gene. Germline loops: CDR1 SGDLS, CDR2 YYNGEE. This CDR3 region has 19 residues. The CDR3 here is CASSGSGLASGGAYNEQFF. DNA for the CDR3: TGTGCCAGCAGCGGTTCGGGACTAGCGTCGGGGGGGGCTTACAATGAGCAGTTCTTC.

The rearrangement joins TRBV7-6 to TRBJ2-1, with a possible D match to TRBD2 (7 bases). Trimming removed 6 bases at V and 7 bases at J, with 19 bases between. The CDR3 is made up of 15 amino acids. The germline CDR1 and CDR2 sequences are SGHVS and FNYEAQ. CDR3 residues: CASRGGEATPNEQFF. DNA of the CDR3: TGTGCCAGCAGAGGGGGGGAGGCAACCCCGAATGAGCAGTTCTTC. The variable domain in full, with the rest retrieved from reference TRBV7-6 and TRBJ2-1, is GAGVSQSPRYKVTKRGQDVALRCDPISGHVSLYWYRQALGQGPEFLTYFNYEAQQDKSGLPNDRFSAERPEGSISTLTIQRTEQRDSAMYRCASRGGEATPNEQFFGPGTRLTVL.

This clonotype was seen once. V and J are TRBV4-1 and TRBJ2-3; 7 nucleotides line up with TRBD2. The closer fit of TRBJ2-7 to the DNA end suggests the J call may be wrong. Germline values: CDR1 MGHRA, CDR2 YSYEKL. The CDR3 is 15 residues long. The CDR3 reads CASSQDSGLHYEQYF. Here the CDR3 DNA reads TGCGCCAGCAGCCAAGATTCGGGACTACACTACGAGCAGTACTTC.

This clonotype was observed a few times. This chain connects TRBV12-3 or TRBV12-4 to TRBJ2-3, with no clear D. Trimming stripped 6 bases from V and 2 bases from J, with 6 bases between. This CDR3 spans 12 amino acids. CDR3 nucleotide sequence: TGTGCCAGCAGCTGGCCCACAGATACGCAGTATTTT. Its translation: CASSWPTDTQYF.

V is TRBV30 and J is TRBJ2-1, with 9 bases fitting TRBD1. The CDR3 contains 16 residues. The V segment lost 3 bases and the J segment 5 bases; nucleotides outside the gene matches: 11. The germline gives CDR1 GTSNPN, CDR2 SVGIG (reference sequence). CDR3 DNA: TGTGCCTGGAGGATGACAACAGGGGGCCGCAACAATGAGCAGTTCTTC. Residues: CAWRMTTGGRNNEQFF.

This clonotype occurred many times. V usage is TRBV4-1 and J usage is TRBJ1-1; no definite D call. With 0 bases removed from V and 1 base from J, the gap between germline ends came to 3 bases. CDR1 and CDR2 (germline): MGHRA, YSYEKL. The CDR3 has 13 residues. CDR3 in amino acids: CASSQERNTEAFF. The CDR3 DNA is TGCGCCAGCAGCCAAGAAAGGAACACTGAAGCTTTCTTT.

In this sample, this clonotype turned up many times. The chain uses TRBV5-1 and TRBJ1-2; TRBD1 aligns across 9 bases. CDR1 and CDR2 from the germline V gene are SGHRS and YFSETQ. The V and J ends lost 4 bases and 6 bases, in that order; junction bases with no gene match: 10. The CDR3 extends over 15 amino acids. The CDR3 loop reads CASSPRQGGRDGYTF. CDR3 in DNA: TGCGCCAGCAGCCCTCGACAGGGGGGAAGAGATGGCTACACCTTC. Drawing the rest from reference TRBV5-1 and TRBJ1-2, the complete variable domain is KAGVTQTPRYLIKTRGQQVTLSCSPISGHRSVSWYQQTPGQGLQFLFEYFSETQRNKGNFPGRFSGRQFSNSRSEMNVSTLELGDSALYLCASSPRQGGRDGYTFGSGTRLTVV.

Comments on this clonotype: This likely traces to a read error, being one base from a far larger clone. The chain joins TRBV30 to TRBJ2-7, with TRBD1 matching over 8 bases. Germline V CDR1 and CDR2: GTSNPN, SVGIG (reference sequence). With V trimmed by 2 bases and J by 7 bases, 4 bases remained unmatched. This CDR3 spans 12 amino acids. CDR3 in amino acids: CAWSSGGLEQYF. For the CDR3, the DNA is TGTGCCTGGAGTTCAGGGGGCTTGGAGCAGTACTTC.

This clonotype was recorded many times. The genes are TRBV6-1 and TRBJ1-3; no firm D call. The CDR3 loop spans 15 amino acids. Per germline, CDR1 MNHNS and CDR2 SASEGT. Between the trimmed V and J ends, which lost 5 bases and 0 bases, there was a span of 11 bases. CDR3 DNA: TGTGCCAGCAGTCCTGGACCTTACTCTGGAAACACCATATATTTT. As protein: CASSPGPYSGNTIYF.

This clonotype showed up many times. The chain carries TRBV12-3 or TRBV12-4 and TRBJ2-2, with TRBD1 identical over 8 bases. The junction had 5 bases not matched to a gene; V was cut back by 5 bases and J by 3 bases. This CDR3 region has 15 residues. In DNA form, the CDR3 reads TGTGCCAGCAGTCCGGGACAGGTCTACACCGGGGAGCTGTTTTTT. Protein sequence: CASSPGQVYTGELFF.

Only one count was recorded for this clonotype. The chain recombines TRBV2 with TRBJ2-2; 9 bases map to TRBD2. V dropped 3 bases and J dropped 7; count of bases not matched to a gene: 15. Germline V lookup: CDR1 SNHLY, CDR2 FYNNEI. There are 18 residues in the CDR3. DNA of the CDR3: TGTGCCAGCAGTGATGGGGTTAGCGGGAGAATCAAAAACGGGGAGCTGTTTTTT. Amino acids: CASSDGVSGRIKNGELFF.

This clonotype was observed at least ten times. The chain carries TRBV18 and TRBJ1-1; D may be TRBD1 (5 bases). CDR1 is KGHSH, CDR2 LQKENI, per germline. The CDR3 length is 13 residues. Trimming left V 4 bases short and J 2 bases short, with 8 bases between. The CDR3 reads CASSRGTNTEAFF. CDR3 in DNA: TGTGCCAGCTCACGCGGGACCAACACTGAAGCTTTCTTT.